A selection of T cell receptor beta chains follows, all from one sample in a study of T-cell reconstitution after alpha-beta-depleted transplantation in children. Via MiXCR, TCRdb re-called the PCR reads, giving one row per CDR3 protein. The sample consists of 500,000 to 650,000 distinct CDR3 sequences, 10% to 15% of them appearing once. The source was PBMCs, mostly from graft donor cells, collected 360 days after TCRalphabeta/CD19-depleted stem cell transplant. These receptors all come from a male patient younger than 18 who had a stem cell transplant for acute myeloid leukemia, so the T cells may come from the graft donor. The CDR3 runs from the conserved cysteine through the conserved F or W. D genes are given only for firm matches. Some rows have no size entry. The others give once, few or many, or a class for an expanded clone.

cdr3_aa: CAISGSPRGGSSTDTQYF
cdr3_nt: TGTGCCATCAGTGGATCCCCCCGGGGCGGGTCTAGCACAGATACGCAGTATTTT
v_call: TRBV10-3
d_call: -
j_call: TRBJ2-3
clone_size: few

cdr3_aa: CSVAAGQGSYEQYF
cdr3_nt: TGCAGCGTTGCCGCGGGACAGGGGAGTTACGAGCAGTACTTC
v_call: TRBV29-1
d_call: TRBD1
j_call: TRBJ2-7
clone_size: few

cdr3_aa: CATSVRLGGLSYEQYF
cdr3_nt: TGTGCCACCAGTGTTCGACTTGGAGGGCTTTCCTACGAGCAGTACTTC
v_call: TRBV24-1
d_call: -
j_call: TRBJ2-7
clone_size: few

cdr3_aa: CATSREPGHHYEQYF
cdr3_nt: TGTGCCACCAGCAGAGAGCCGGGACATCACTACGAGCAGTACTTC
v_call: TRBV15
d_call: -
j_call: TRBJ2-7
clone_size: few

cdr3_aa: CASSSLLAGSTDTQYF
cdr3_nt: TGTGCCAGCAGCTCCTTACTAGCGGGCAGCACAGATACGCAGTATTTT
v_call: TRBV7-2
d_call: TRBD2
j_call: TRBJ2-3
clone_size: few

cdr3_aa: CASSLPRGDSGANVLTF
cdr3_nt: TGTGCCAGCAGTCTTCCTCGGGGGGACTCTGGGGCCAACGTCCTGACTTTC
v_call: TRBV6-1
d_call: TRBD2
j_call: TRBJ2-6
clone_size: -

cdr3_aa: CASSDRGGVKYEQYF
cdr3_nt: TGTGCCAGCAGTGATCGGGGTGGTGTAAAGTACGAGCAGTACTTC
v_call: TRBV25-1
d_call: -
j_call: TRBJ2-7
clone_size: few

cdr3_aa: CASSHRGTPTGNEQFF
cdr3_nt: TGTGCCAGCAGCCACAGAGGGACACCCACCGGCAATGAGCAGTTCTTC
v_call: TRBV7-2
d_call: -
j_call: TRBJ2-1
clone_size: many

cdr3_aa: CSVERTGDYGYTF
cdr3_nt: TGCAGCGTTGAGAGGACAGGGGACTATGGCTACACCTTC
v_call: TRBV29-1
d_call: TRBD1
j_call: TRBJ1-2
clone_size: -

cdr3_aa: CASSLSLPANYGYTF
cdr3_nt: TGTGCCAGCAGCTTAAGTCTTCCTGCTAACTATGGCTACACCTTC
v_call: TRBV7-9
d_call: -
j_call: TRBJ1-2
clone_size: few

cdr3_aa: CASSLDRGSEAFF
cdr3_nt: TGTGCCAGTAGCCTCGACAGGGGGTCTGAAGCTTTCTTT
v_call: TRBV19
d_call: TRBD1
j_call: TRBJ1-1
clone_size: many

cdr3_aa: CAIRIQGAGTGELFF
cdr3_nt: TGTGCCATCAGGATACAGGGAGCTGGCACCGGGGAGCTGTTTTTT
v_call: TRBV10-3
d_call: -
j_call: TRBJ2-2
clone_size: many

cdr3_aa: CASSRQGGEQFF
cdr3_nt: TGTGCCAGCAGCCGACAGGGAGGTGAGCAGTTCTTC
v_call: TRBV28
d_call: -
j_call: TRBJ2-1
clone_size: many

cdr3_aa: CASSSGLAGGRNTGELFF
cdr3_nt: TGTGCCAGCAGTTCGGGACTAGCGGGAGGCCGGAACACCGGGGAGCTGTTTTTT
v_call: TRBV12-3/TRBV12-4
d_call: TRBD2
j_call: TRBJ2-2
clone_size: -

cdr3_aa: CASSLMGRDTGELFF
cdr3_nt: TGCGCCAGCAGCTTGATGGGTAGGGACACCGGGGAGCTGTTTTTT
v_call: TRBV5-1
d_call: -
j_call: TRBJ2-2
clone_size: few

cdr3_aa: CASSFSQGLFSYEQYF
cdr3_nt: TGTGCCAGCAGCTTCTCCCAGGGCTTATTCTCCTACGAGCAGTACTTC
v_call: TRBV7-9
d_call: -
j_call: TRBJ2-7
clone_size: many

cdr3_aa: CASSQAFPSGRGAYLSEQFF
cdr3_nt: TGCGCCAGCAGCCAAGCCTTTCCTAGCGGGAGGGGCGCCTATTTAAGTGAGCAGTTCTTC
v_call: TRBV4-3
d_call: TRBD2
j_call: TRBJ2-1
clone_size: -

cdr3_aa: CASSYLTRPPYNEQFF
cdr3_nt: TGTGCCAGCAGTTACCTCACCAGGCCCCCCTACAATGAGCAGTTCTTC
v_call: TRBV6-2/TRBV6-3
d_call: -
j_call: TRBJ2-1
clone_size: -

cdr3_aa: CASSLMGQSSMNTEAFF
cdr3_nt: TGTGCCAGCAGCCTAATGGGACAGTCCTCAATGAACACTGAAGCTTTCTTT
v_call: TRBV12-3/TRBV12-4
d_call: TRBD1
j_call: TRBJ1-1
clone_size: -

cdr3_aa: CASSPGPSGRRYEQYF
cdr3_nt: TGTGCCAGCTCACCCGGACCTAGCGGGAGAAGATACGAGCAGTACTTC
v_call: TRBV18
d_call: TRBD2
j_call: TRBJ2-7
clone_size: -

cdr3_aa: CASSHGRDSGFVSQYF
cdr3_nt: TGTGCCAGCAGCCACGGAAGGGACTCGGGGTTTGTGTCCCAGTACTTC
v_call: TRBV7-9
d_call: -
j_call: TRBJ2-5
clone_size: many

cdr3_aa: CSAGWDTSGRARSNEQFF
cdr3_nt: TGCAGCGCCGGCTGGGATACTAGCGGGAGGGCTCGAAGCAATGAGCAGTTCTTC
v_call: TRBV29-1
d_call: TRBD2
j_call: TRBJ2-1
clone_size: -

cdr3_aa: CSARLNYEQYF
cdr3_nt: TGCAGTGCTAGACTTAACTACGAGCAGTACTTC
v_call: TRBV20-1
d_call: -
j_call: TRBJ2-7
clone_size: -

cdr3_aa: CAWSVTRASGRSDTQYF
cdr3_nt: TGTGCCTGGAGTGTTACAAGGGCTAGCGGACGGTCAGATACGCAGTATTTT
v_call: TRBV30
d_call: TRBD2
j_call: TRBJ2-3
clone_size: few

cdr3_aa: CAWTSGVPVGGQYF
cdr3_nt: TGTGCCTGGACCTCGGGGGTCCCAGTCGGGGGGCAGTATTTT
v_call: TRBV30
d_call: -
j_call: TRBJ2-3
clone_size: many